The next 20 T cell receptor beta chains were all read from a single sample in a study of blood T cell repertoires in COVID-19. Sequenced by immunoSEQ multiplex PCR; TCRdb stores in-frame clones only, minus some. The table includes about 220,000 clones, 88% detected once. The sample taken for sequencing was PBMCs or T cells enriched from blood (not recorded which). These receptors originate from a woman in her fifties or sixties with acute COVID-19.

The V gene is TRBV27, the J gene TRBJ2-3; 13 bases align to TRBD2. The CDR3 has 18 residues. Germline V lookup: CDR1 MNHEY, CDR2 SMNVEV (reference sequence). V trimming: 6 bases; J trimming: 4 bases; junction bases outside the gene matches: 13. CDR3 bases: TGTGCCAGCAGCTACTCCCCCCTGACTAGCGGGAGGCCAGATACGCAGTATTTT. It codes for CASSYSPLTSGRPDTQYF.

This chain uses TRBV7-8 with TRBJ1-6, with D possibly TRBD1 on 5 matching bases. The CDR3 spans 16 residues. Germline V gene data show CDR1 as SGHVS and CDR2 as FQNEAQ. V lost 6 bases and J 0 bases, leaving 12 bases between the germline ends. CDR3 loop: CASRSQGSSYNSPLHF. DNA for the CDR3: TGTGCCAGCAGGAGCCAGGGAAGCTCCTATAATTCACCCCTCCACTTT.

The J gene is TRBJ1-4, the V gene TRBV5-8; D is perhaps TRBD1 (6 bases). The CDR3 loop spans 16 amino acids. Trimming pared 5 bases from V and 0 bases from J, leaving 14 bases between. Germline-derived CDR1 and CDR2 are SGHTS and YDEGEE. This chain's CDR3 is CASSPGRGPTNEKLFF. In DNA form, the CDR3 reads TGTGCCAGCAGTCCCGGCAGGGGCCCAACTAATGAAAAACTGTTTTTT.

This clone was seen just once. The J gene is TRBJ2-7, the V gene TRBV5-4, with TRBD1 as a possible D gene (6 bases). V was shortened by 3 bases and J by 0 bases, with 16 bases between the two germline ends. Germline V lookup: CDR1 SGHNT, CDR2 YYREEE (reference sequence). CDR3 length equals 16 residues. CDR3 in DNA: TGTGCCAGCAGCTCGGGGACAAGGGGTTACTCCTACGAGCAGTACTTC. This sequence encodes CASSSGTRGYSYEQYF.

This clone was recorded once. J is TRBJ1-1 and V is TRBV19; D unresolved. The CDR3 consists of 13 residues. Germline CDR1 LNHDA, CDR2 SQIVND (reference sequence). The V and J ends lost 3 bases and 5 bases respectively, with 10 bases between them. The CDR3 is CASSISSLTEAFF. DNA for the CDR3: TGTGCCAGTAGTATTTCGTCCCTGACTGAAGCTTTCTTT.

Concerning this clone itself: In the same sample, other DNA sequences code for this CDR3. This rearrangement joins TRBV2 to TRBJ1-2; 7 nucleotides line up with TRBD1. The CDR3 is made up of 14 amino acids. Germline values: CDR1 SNHLY, CDR2 FYNNEI. V lost 4 bases and J lost 0; bases outside the gene matches: 2. CDR3 protein: CASSGQGANYGYTF. The CDR3 nucleotides are TGTGCCAGCAGTGGACAGGGTGCTAACTATGGCTACACCTTC.

This rearrangement joins TRBV7-2 to TRBJ2-3; 9 nucleotides agree with TRBD1. Germline CDR1 SGHTA, CDR2 FQGNSA. V lost 5 bases and J lost 3; bases outside the gene matches: 12. CDR3 length equals 17 residues. The CDR3: CASSLLPLGQGTDTQYF. Written as DNA, the CDR3 is TGTGCCAGCAGCCTACTGCCGTTGGGACAGGGAACAGATACGCAGTATTTT.

V gene TRBV3-1 (or the pseudogene TRBV3-2) combines with J gene TRBJ1-4; no clear D gene. The germline V and J ends were trimmed by 0 bases and 15 bases, with 14 bases remaining between them. Germline lookup yields CDR1 LGHDT and CDR2 YNNKEL (reference sequence). The CDR3 contains 13 residues. The CDR3 spells CASSQDLRGRVFF. CDR3 bases: TGTGCCAGCAGCCAAGATCTTCGAGGGCGGGTGTTTTTT.

In this sample, this clone turned up once. The V call is TRBV15, the J call TRBJ2-5, with D perhaps TRBD2 (5 bases). Trimming cost V 2 bases and J 4 bases, with 8 bases left between them. The CDR3 totals 13 residues. Germline CDR1 is LNHNV and CDR2 is YYDKDF (reference sequence). The CDR3 coding sequence is TGTGCCACCAGCAGACGGGGTTTAGAGACCCAGTACTTC. Translating it yields CATSRRGLETQYF.

The chain couples TRBV18 to TRBJ2-1; D gene ambiguous. V was trimmed by 0 bases and J by 1 base, leaving 4 bases between them. The CDR3 extends over 14 amino acids. Germline lookup yields CDR1 KGHSH and CDR2 LQKENI. The CDR3 protein is CASSPPNSYNEQFF. In DNA form, the CDR3 reads TGTGCCAGCTCACCACCCAATTCCTACAATGAGCAGTTCTTC.

The CDR3: CASNEPRSYEQYF. DNA of the CDR3: TGTGCCAGCAACGAGCCCAGGTCCTACGAGCAGTACTTC. This sequence joins TRBV28 and TRBJ2-7; no definite D call. The CDR3 length is 13 residues. The germline gives CDR1 MDHEN, CDR2 SYDVKM. The ends were cut back, 7 bases at V and 1 base at J, with 11 bases in the middle.

The chain joins TRBV7-2 to TRBJ2-1; 8 nucleotides line up with TRBD2. V trimming: 0 bases; J trimming: 9 bases; junction bases outside the gene matches: 4. The germline gives CDR1 SGHTA, CDR2 FQGNSA. The CDR3 runs to 14 residues. DNA of the CDR3: TGTGCCAGCAGCTTAGCCGGGACTAGTAGTGAGCAGTTCTTC. Its protein product is CASSLAGTSSEQFF.

This rearrangement joins TRBV9 to TRBJ2-1, with D possibly being TRBD2 (6 bases). Deletions cut 4 bases from V and 8 bases from J, with 22 bases between. The CDR3 is made up of 16 amino acids. Germline values: CDR1 SGDLS, CDR2 YYNGEE. CDR3 amino acids: CASSPTTGVGVYEQFF. Written as DNA, the CDR3 is TGTGCCAGCAGCCCCACTACGGGAGTAGGGGTGTATGAGCAGTTCTTC.

This chain joins TRBV7-3 and TRBJ2-1; 14 nucleotides match TRBD2. The CDR3 runs to 15 residues. CDR1 SGHTA and CDR2 FQGTGA come from the germline V gene. The trim removed 4 bases at V and 9 bases at J, leaving 5 bases unmatched. In nucleotides, the CDR3 is TGTGCCAGCAGCTCGGGACTAGCGGGAGCGGGTGAGCAGTTCTTC. Residues: CASSSGLAGAGEQFF.

The chain carries TRBV28 and TRBJ1-2, with 7 nucleotides matching TRBD1. Looked up from germline, CDR1 is MDHEN and CDR2 is SYDVKM. V lost 4 bases to trimming and J lost 0 bases; unmatched junction nucleotides: 5. The CDR3 is 15 residues long. In DNA, the CDR3 is TGTGCCAGCAGTTGGGACAGCCGACCTAACTATGGCTACACCTTC. Translating gives CASSWDSRPNYGYTF.

Details on this clone: This CDR3 is also generated by other DNA sequences in the sample. This chain links TRBV7-2 with TRBJ2-2, with 9 bases lining up with TRBD2. This CDR3 has 15 residues. Germline CDR1 and CDR2: SGHTA and FQGNSA. The V gene end was trimmed by 5 bases and the J gene end by 6 bases; junction bases not matched to a gene: 7. CDR3 sequence reads: CASSLRLAGAGELFF. Written as DNA, the CDR3 is TGTGCCAGCAGCCTCCGGTTAGCGGGAGCCGGGGAGCTGTTTTTT.

V gene TRBV7-9 combines with J gene TRBJ2-3; D is possibly TRBD2 (6 bases). Per the germline V gene, CDR1 is SEHNR and CDR2 is FQNEAQ (reference sequence). Trimming stripped 5 bases from V and 0 bases from J, with 12 bases between. CDR3 length: 15 amino acids. The CDR3 coding sequence is TGTGCCAGCAGCCCGGGACTGCTTAGCACAGATACGCAGTATTTT. Amino acid sequence: CASSPGLLSTDTQYF.

The V call is TRBV27, the J call TRBJ2-1, with 12 positions matching TRBD2. Germline CDR1 reads MNHEY; CDR2 reads SMNVEV (reference sequence). V lost 6 bases and J lost 5; bases outside the gene matches: 5. The CDR3 is 15 amino acids. As DNA, the CDR3 is TGTGCCAGCAGCGGACTAGCGGGAATAAACAATGAGCAGTTCTTC. It is translated as CASSGLAGINNEQFF.

The chain uses TRBV6-2 or TRBV6-3 and TRBJ2-7, with D tentatively TRBD1 (5 bases). The germline V gene encodes CDR1 MNHEY and CDR2 SVGEGT. The CDR3 runs 13 residues. The V end was cut by 3 bases, the J end by 7 bases, with 13 bases between. The CDR3: CASSYRQPGEQYF. The DNA for the CDR3 is TGTGCCAGCAGTTATCGACAGCCGGGTGAGCAGTACTTC.

This clone showed up just once. V gene TRBV6-5 combines with J gene TRBJ2-1, with TRBD1 as a possible D gene (6 bases). V lost 4 bases to trimming and J lost 9 bases, with 16 bases between them. CDR1 and CDR2 from the germline V gene are MNHEY and SVGAGI. This CDR3 is built from 14 residues. The DNA for the CDR3 is TGTGCCAGCAGTTCGACCACGCCACAGGGTGAGCAGTTCTTC. It specifies CASSSTTPQGEQFF.